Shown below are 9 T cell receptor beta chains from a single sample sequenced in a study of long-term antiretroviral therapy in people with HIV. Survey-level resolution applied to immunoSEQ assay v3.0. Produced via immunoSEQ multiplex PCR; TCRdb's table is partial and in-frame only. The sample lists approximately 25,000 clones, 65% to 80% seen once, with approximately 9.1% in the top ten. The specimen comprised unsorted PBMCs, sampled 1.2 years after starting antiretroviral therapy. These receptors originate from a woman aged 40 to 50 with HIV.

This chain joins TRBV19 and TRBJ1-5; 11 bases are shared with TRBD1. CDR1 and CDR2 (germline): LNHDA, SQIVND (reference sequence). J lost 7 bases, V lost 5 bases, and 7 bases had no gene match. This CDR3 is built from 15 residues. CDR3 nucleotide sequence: TGTGCCAGTAGTCCATGGGGGGACAGGGGGCAGCCCCAGCATTTT. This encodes CASSPWGDRGQPQHF.

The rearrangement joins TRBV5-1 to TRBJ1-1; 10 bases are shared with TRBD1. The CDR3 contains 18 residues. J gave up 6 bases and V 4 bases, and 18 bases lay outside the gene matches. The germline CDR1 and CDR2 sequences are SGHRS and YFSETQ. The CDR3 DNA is TGCGCCAGCAGCGGCGGGACAGGGGCATGGAACACTGAACCTGAAGCTTTCTTT. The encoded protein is CASSGGTGAWNTEPEAFF.

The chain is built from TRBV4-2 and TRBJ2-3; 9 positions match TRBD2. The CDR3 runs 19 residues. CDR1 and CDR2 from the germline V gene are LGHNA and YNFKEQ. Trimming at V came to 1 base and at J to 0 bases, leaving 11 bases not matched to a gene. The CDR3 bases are TGTGCCAGCAGCCAAGCTGCAGCGGGGGGCCTGTTGAGCACAGATACGCAGTATTTT. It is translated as CASSQAAAGGLLSTDTQYF.

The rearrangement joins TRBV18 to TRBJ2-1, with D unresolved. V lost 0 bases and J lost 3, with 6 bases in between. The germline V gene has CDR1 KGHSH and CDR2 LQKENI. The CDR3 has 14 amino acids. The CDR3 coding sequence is TGTGCCAGCTCACCACCTAGCCTCTACAATGAGCAGTTCTTC. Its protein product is CASSPPSLYNEQFF.

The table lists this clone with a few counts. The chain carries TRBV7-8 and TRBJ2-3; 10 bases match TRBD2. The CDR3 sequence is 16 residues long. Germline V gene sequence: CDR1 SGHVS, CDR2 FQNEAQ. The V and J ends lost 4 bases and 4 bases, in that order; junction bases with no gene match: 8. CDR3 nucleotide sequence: TGTGCCAGCAGCTCGCTAGCGGGAGTTGGGGCAGATACGCAGTATTTT. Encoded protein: CASSSLAGVGADTQYF.

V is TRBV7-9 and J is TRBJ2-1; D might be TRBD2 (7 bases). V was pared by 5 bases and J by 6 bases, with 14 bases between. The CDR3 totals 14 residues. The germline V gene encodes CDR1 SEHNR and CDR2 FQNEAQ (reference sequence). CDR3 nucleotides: TGTGCCAGCAGCCTGGGGGGGCCGGGCAATGAGCAGTTCTTC. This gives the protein CASSLGGPGNEQFF.

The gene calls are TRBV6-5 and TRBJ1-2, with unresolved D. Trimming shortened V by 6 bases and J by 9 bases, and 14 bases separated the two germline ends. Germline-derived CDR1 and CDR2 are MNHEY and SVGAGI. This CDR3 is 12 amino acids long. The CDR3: CASRRSPGSYTF. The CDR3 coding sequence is TGTGCCAGCAGAAGGTCTCCTGGAAGCTACACCTTC.

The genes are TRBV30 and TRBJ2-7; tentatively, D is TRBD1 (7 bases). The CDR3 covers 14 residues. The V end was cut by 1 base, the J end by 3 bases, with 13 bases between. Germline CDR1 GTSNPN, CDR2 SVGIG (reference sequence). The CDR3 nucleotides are TGTGCCTGGAGTGCCCAGGGGGGAGACTACGAGCAGTACTTC. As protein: CAWSAQGGDYEQYF. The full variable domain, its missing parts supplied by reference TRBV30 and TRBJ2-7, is SQTIHQWPATLVQPVGSPLSLECTVEGTSNPNLYWYRQAAGRGLQLLFYSVGIGQISSEVPQNLSASRPQDRQFILSSKKLLLSDSGFYLCAWSAQGGDYEQYFGPGTRLTVT.

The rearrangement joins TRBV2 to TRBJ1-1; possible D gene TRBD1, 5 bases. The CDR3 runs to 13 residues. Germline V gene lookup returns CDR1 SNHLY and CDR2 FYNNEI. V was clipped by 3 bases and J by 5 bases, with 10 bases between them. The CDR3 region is CASSENRLTEAFF. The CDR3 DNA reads TGTGCCAGCAGTGAGAACAGGTTGACTGAAGCTTTCTTT. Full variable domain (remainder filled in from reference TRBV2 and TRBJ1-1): EPEVTQTPSHQVTQMGQEVILRCVPISNHLYFYWYRQILGQKVEFLVSFYNNEISEKSEIFDDQFSVERPDGSNFTLKIRSTKLEDSAMYFCASSENRLTEAFFGQGTRLTVV.